These 9 T cell receptor beta chains were sequenced from one sample in a study of shared T cell receptors in the human thymus. Here immunoSEQ multiplex PCR was the method, and the copy in TCRdb shows in-frame clones only, minus some. Of 540,000 or so clones in the sample, 75% to 80% were seen once. This sample was shared with a second study, whose subject was human thymus T cells.

The sequencing input was thymocytes. These receptors originate from a boy younger than two with a congenital heart defect.

The V call is TRBV7-2, the J call TRBJ2-7, with unresolved D. CDR1 and CDR2 (germline): SGHTA, FQGNSA. Trimming shortened V by 4 bases and J by 3 bases, and 16 bases separated the two germline ends. This CDR3 spans 15 amino acids. The CDR3 region is CASSSASAYLYEQYF. The DNA for the CDR3 is TGTGCCAGCAGCTCGGCTAGTGCATACCTCTACGAGCAGTACTTC.

The rearrangement links TRBV2 to TRBJ1-5; perhaps TRBD1 as D (6 bases). V lost 4 bases and J lost 0, with 16 bases in between. The CDR3 extends over 17 amino acids. Germline CDR1 SNHLY, CDR2 FYNNEI. This CDR3 is CASSVRGRVYSNQPQHF. In DNA, the CDR3 is TGTGCCAGCAGTGTCAGGGGACGGGTATATAGCAATCAGCCCCAGCATTTT.

This clone occurred once. The chain has TRBV30 and TRBJ2-2, with D perhaps matching TRBD2 (6 bases). Trimming pared 8 bases from V and 10 bases from J, leaving 20 bases between. This CDR3 region has 13 residues. Germline CDR1 reads GTSNPN; CDR2 reads SVGIG (reference sequence). CDR3 in amino acids: CALNSGGKEELFF. In nucleotides, the CDR3 is TGTGCCCTTAATAGCGGCGGTAAGGAGGAGCTGTTTTTT.

The J gene is TRBJ2-1, the V gene TRBV27; D unresolved. The CDR3 contains 15 residues. V lost 3 bases to trimming and J lost 2 bases, with 11 bases between them. Germline V lookup: CDR1 MNHEY, CDR2 SMNVEV (reference sequence). This CDR3 reads CASSFDSKAYNEQFF. Written as DNA, the CDR3 is TGTGCCAGCAGTTTTGACTCTAAGGCCTACAATGAGCAGTTCTTC.

The chain employs TRBV9 and TRBJ2-3, with TRBD2 as a possible D gene (6 bases). CDR3 size: 15 residues. Trimming left V 7 bases short and J 3 bases short, with 18 bases between. Germline lookup yields CDR1 SGDLS and CDR2 YYNGEE. The CDR3 nucleotides read TGTGCCAGCGCACCCGGAGGGCCCCCTACAGATACGCAGTATTTT. Translation: CASAPGGPPTDTQYF.

This chain uses TRBV15 with TRBJ2-3; TRBD2 aligns across 7 bases. Looked up from germline, CDR1 is LNHNV and CDR2 is YYDKDF (reference sequence). V was pared by 2 bases and J by 3 bases, with 11 bases of the junction left unmatched. The CDR3 length is 17 residues. DNA for the CDR3: TGTGCCACCAGCAGACCAAATTCTAGCGGAAGGACAGATACGCAGTATTTT. Translation: CATSRPNSSGRTDTQYF.

The chain couples TRBV9 to TRBJ2-6, with 9 nucleotides matching TRBD1. V trimming: 2 bases; J trimming: 4 bases; junction bases outside the gene matches: 4. Germline loops: CDR1 SGDLS, CDR2 YYNGEE. This CDR3 has 16 residues. The CDR3 spells CASSVHRGPGANVLTF. In DNA, the CDR3 is TGTGCCAGCAGCGTCCACAGGGGGCCAGGGGCCAACGTCCTGACTTTC.

V gene TRBV11-3 combines with J gene TRBJ1-1; the match to TRBD1 covers 12 bases. The CDR3 has 17 residues. Germline values: CDR1 SGHNT, CDR2 YENEEA. With 4 bases clipped from V and 3 bases from J, the junction kept 9 bases outside the gene matches. In DNA form, the CDR3 reads TGTGCCAGCAGCTGCAATCCGGGACAGGGGGCTCACACTGAAGCTTTCTTT. Amino acids: CASSCNPGQGAHTEAFF.

This clone was observed once. V usage is TRBV6-5 and J usage is TRBJ1-1, with 8 positions matching TRBD1. The CDR3 runs to 15 residues. Unmatched junction bases numbered 9, after V lost 7 bases and J lost 2 bases. The germline CDR1 and CDR2 sequences are MNHEY and SVGAGI. CDR3 sequence reads: CASIRRDRINTEAFF. CDR3 DNA: TGTGCCAGCATCCGACGGGACAGGATAAACACTGAAGCTTTCTTT.